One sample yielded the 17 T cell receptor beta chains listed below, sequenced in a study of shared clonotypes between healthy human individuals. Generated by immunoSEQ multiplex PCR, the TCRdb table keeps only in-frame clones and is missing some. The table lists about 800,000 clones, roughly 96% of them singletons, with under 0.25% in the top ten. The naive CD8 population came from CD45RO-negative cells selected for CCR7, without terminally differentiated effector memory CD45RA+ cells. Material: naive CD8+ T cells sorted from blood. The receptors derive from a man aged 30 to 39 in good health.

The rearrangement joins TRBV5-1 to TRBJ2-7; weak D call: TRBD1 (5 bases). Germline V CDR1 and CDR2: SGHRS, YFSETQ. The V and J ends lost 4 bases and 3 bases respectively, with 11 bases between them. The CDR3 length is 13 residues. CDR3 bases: TGCGCCAGCAGCCCAAAAGACAGCTACGAGCAGTACTTC. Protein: CASSPKDSYEQYF.

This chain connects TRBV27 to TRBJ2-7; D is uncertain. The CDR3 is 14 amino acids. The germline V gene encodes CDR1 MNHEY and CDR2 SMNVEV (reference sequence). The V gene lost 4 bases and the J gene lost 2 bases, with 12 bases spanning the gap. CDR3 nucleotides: TGTGCCAGCAGTTCCTCGACTGCTACCTACGAGCAGTACTTC. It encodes CASSSSTATYEQYF.

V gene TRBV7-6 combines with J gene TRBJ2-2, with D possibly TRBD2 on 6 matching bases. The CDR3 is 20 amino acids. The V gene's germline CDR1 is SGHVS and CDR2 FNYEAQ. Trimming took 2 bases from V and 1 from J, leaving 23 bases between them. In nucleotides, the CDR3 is TGTGCCAGCAGCTTAAGGATGGTACTAGCCCTAGACCAGAACACCGGGGAGCTGTTTTTT. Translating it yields CASSLRMVLALDQNTGELFF.

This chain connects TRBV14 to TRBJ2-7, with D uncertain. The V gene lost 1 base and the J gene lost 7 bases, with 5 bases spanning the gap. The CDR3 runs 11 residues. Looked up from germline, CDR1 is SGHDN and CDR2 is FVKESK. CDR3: CASSQGLEQYF. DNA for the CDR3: TGTGCCAGCAGCCAAGGATTGGAGCAGTACTTC.

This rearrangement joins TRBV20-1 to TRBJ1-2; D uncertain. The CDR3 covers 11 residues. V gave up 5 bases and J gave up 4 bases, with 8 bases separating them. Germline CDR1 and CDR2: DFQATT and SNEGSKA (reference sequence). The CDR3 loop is CSAHPRYGYTF. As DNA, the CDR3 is TGCAGTGCTCACCCACGCTATGGCTACACCTTC.

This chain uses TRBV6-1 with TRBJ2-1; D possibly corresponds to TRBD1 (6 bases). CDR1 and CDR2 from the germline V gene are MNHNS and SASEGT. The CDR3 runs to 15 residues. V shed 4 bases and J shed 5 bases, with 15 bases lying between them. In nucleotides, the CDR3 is TGTGCCAGCAGTGCGCCCGGGACACCGAACAATGAGCAGTTCTTC. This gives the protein CASSAPGTPNNEQFF.

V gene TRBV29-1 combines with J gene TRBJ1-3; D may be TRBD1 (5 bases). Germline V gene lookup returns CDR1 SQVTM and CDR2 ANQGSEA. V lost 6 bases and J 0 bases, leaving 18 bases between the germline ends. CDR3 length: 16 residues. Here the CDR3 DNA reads TGCAGCGTCCAATTCGGGGCAGGTTCCTCTGGAAACACCATATATTTT. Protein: CSVQFGAGSSGNTIYF.

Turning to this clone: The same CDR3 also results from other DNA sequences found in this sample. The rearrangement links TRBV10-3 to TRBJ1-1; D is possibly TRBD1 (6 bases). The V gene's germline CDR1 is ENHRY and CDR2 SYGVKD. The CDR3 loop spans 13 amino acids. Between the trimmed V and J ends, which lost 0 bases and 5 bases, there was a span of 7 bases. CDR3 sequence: CAISESRGTEAFF. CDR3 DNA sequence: TGTGCCATCAGTGAGTCAAGGGGGACTGAAGCTTTCTTT.

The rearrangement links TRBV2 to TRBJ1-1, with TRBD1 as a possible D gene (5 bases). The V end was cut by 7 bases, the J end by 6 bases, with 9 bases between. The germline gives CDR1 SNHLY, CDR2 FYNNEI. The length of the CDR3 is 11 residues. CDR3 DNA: TGTGCCAGCACGCAGGGCCCTGAAGCTTTCTTT. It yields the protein CASTQGPEAFF.

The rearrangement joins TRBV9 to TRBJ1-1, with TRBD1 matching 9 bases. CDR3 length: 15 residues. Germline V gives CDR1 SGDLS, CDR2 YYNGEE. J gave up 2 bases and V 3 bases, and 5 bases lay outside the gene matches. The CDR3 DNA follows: TGTGCCAGCAGCGCGTGGGGACAGGGAAACACTGAAGCTTTCTTT. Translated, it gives CASSAWGQGNTEAFF.

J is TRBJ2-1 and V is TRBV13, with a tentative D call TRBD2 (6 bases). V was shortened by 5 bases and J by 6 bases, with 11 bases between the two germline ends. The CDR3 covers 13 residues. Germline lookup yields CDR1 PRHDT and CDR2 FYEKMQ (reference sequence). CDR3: CASSLEGPNEQFF. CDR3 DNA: TGTGCCAGCAGCCTGGAGGGCCCCAATGAGCAGTTCTTC.

The CDR3 sequence is CASSGPGQGGHEQYF. CDR3 bases: TGTGCCAGCAGCGGCCCCGGACAGGGAGGCCACGAGCAGTACTTC. The chain links TRBV5-4 to TRBJ2-7; 8 bases fit TRBD1. CDR1 SGHNT and CDR2 YYREEE come from the germline V gene (reference sequence). CDR3 length: 15 residues. V dropped 4 bases and J dropped 5; count of bases not matched to a gene: 11.

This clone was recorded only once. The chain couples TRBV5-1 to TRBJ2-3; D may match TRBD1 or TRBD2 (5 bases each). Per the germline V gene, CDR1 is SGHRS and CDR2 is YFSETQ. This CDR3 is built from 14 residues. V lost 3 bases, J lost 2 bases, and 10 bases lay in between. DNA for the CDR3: TGCGCCAGCAGCTCGCGAGGGGTCACAGATACGCAGTATTTT. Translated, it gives CASSSRGVTDTQYF.

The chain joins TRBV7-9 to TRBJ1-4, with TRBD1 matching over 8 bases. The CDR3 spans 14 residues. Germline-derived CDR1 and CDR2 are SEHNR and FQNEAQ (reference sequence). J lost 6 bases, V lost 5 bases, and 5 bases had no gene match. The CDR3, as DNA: TGTGCCAGCAGCCCCCGACAGGGGTATGAAAAACTGTTTTTT. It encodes CASSPRQGYEKLFF.

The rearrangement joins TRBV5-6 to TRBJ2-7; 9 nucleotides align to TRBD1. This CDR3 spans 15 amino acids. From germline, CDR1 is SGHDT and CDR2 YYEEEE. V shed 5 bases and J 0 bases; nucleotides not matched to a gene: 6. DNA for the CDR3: TGTGCCAGCAGTCTAGGGACAGGGCCCTCCTACGAGCAGTACTTC. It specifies CASSLGTGPSYEQYF.

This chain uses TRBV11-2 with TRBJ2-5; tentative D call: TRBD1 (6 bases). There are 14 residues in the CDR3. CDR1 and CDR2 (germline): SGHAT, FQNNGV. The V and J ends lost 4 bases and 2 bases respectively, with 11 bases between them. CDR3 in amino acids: CASSSQGYQETQYF. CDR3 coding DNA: TGTGCCAGCAGCTCACAGGGTTATCAAGAGACCCAGTACTTC.

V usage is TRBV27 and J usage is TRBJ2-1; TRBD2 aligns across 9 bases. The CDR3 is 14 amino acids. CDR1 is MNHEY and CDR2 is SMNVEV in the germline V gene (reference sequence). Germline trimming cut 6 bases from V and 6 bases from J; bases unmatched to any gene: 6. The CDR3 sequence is CASSGGLASNEQFF. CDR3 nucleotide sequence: TGTGCCAGCAGCGGGGGACTAGCAAGCAATGAGCAGTTCTTC.